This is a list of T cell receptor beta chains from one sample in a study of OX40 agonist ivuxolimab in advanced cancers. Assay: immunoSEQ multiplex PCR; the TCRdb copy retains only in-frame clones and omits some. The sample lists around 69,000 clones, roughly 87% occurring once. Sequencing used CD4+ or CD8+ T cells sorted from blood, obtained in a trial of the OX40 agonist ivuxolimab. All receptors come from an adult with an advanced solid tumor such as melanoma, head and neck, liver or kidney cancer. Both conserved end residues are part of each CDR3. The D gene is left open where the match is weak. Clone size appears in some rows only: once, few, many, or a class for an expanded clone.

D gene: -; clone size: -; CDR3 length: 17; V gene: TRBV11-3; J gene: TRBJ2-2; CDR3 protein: CASSVESVGVGTGELFF; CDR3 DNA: TGTGCCAGCAGCGTAGAGTCAGTAGGGGTCGGCACCGGGGAGCTGTTTTTT
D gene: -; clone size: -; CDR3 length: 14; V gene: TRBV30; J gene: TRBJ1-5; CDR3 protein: CASSRTYSNQPQHF; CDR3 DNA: TGTGCCTCGAGCAGGACTTATAGCAATCAGCCCCAGCATTTT
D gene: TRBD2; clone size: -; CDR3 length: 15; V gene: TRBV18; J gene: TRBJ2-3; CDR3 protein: CASSPLGLYTDTQYF; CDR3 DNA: TGTGCCAGCTCACCTCTGGGACTATACACAGATACGCAGTATTTT
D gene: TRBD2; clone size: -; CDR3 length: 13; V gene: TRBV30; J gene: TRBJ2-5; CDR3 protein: CAWSEGLGKTQYF; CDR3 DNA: TGTGCCTGGAGTGAAGGACTAGGGAAGACCCAGTACTTC
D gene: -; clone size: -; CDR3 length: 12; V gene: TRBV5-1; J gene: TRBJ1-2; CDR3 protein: CASSLSNYGYTF; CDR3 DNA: TGCGCCAGCAGCTTGTCTAACTATGGCTACACCTTC
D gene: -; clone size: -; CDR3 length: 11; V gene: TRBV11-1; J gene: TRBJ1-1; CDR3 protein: CASSLTGEAFF; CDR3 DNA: TGTGCCAGCAGCTTGACCGGGGAAGCTTTCTTT
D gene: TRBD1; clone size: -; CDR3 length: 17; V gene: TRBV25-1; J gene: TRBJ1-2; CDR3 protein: CASSEYRTGFSNYGYTF; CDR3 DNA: TGTGCCAGCAGTGAATACCGGACAGGGTTCTCCAACTATGGCTACACCTTC
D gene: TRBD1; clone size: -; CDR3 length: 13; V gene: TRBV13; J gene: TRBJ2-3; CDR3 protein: CASSFGQGGAQYF; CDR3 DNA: TGTGCCAGCAGCTTCGGACAGGGGGGAGCGCAGTATTTT
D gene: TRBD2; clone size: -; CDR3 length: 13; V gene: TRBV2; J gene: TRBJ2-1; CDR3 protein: CARRTSGTNEQFF; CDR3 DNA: TGTGCCAGACGGACTAGCGGGACCAATGAGCAGTTCTTC
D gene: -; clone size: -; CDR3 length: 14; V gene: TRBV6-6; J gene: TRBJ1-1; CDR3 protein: CAGSSGRGNTAAFF; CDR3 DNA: TGTGCCGGCAGTTCGGGCAGGGGAAACACTGCAGCTTTCTTT
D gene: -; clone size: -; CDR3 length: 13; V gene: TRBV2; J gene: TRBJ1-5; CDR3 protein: CASRAFGVQPQHF; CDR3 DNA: TGTGCCAGCAGGGCATTCGGTGTTCAGCCCCAGCATTTT
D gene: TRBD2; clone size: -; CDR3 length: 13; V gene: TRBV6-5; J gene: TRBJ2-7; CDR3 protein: CATGLAVSYEQYF; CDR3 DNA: TGTGCCACCGGACTAGCGGTATCCTACGAGCAGTACTTC
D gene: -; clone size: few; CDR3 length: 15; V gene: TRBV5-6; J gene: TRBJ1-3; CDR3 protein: CASSLGISSGNTIYF; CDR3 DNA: TGTGCCAGCAGCTTGGGGATAAGCTCTGGAAACACCATATATTTT
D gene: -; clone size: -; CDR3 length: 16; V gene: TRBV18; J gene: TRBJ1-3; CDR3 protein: CASSLQDGSSGNTIYF; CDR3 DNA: TGTGCCAGCTCCCTCCAGGACGGTAGCTCTGGAAACACCATATATTTT
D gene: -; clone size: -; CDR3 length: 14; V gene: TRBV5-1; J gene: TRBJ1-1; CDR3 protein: CASNKQGGNTEAFF; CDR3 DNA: TGCGCCAGCAACAAACAGGGAGGGAACACTGAAGCTTTCTTT
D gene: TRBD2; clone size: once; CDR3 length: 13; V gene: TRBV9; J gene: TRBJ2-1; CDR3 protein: CASGLAGGAEQFF; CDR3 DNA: TGTGCCAGCGGACTAGCGGGAGGGGCTGAGCAGTTCTTC
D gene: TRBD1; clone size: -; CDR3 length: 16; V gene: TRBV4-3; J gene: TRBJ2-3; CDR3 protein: CASSPRTGFEADTQYF; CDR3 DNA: TGCGCCAGCAGCCCCCGGACAGGGTTCGAGGCAGATACGCAGTATTTT
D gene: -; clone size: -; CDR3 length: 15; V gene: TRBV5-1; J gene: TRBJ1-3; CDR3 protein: CASRTDPGGRNTIYF; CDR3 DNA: TGCGCCAGCAGGACCGACCCCGGGGGGCGAAACACCATATATTTT
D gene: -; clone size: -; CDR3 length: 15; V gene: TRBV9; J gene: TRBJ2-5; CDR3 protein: CASSVAGTSRETQYF; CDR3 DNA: TGTGCCAGCAGCGTAGCCGGCACAAGCCGCGAGACCCAGTACTTC
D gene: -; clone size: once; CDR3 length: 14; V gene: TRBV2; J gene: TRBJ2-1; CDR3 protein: CASSPEVGYNEQFF; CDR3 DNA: TGTGCCAGCAGTCCGGAGGTCGGCTACAATGAGCAGTTCTTC
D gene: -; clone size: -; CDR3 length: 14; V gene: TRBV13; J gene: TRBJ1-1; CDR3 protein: CASSLVGLNTEAFF; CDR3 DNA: TGTGCCAGCAGCTTAGTAGGACTGAACACTGAAGCTTTCTTT
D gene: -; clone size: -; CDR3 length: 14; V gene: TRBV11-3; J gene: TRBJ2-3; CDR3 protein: CASSSTPRGDTQYF; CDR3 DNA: TGTGCCAGCAGCTCGACTCCCAGGGGAGATACGCAGTATTTT
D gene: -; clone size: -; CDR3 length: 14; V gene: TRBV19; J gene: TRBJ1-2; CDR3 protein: CASSNLGNGVGYTF; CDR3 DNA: TGTGCCAGTTCAAATCTTGGAAACGGTGTTGGCTACACCTTC
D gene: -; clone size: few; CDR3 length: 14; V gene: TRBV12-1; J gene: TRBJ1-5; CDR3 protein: CASSPVGGWEPQHF; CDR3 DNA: TGTGCCAGCAGCCCCGTGGGGGGCTGGGAGCCCCAGCATTTT
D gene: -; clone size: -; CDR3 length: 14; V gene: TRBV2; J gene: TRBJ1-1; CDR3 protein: CASRLRGLNTEAFF; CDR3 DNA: TGTGCCAGCAGATTAAGGGGGTTGAACACTGAAGCTTTCTTT
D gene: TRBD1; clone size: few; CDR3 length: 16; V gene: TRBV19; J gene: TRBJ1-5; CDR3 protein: CASSRQGAEWNQPQHF; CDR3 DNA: TGTGCCAGTAGTCGACAGGGGGCTGAGTGGAATCAGCCCCAGCATTTT
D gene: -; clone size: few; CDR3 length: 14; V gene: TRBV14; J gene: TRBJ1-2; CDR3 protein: CASSQVGGAYGYTF; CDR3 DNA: TGTGCCAGCAGCCAAGTTGGGGGGGCCTATGGCTACACCTTC
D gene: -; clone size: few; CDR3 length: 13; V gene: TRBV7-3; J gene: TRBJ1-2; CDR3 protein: CASSPDRNYGYTF; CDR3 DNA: TGTGCCAGCAGCCCTGACAGAAACTATGGCTACACCTTC
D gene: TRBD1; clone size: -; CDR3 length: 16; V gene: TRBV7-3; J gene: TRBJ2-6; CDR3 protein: CASSLRQGPGANVLTF; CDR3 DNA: TGTGCCAGCAGCCTACGACAGGGTCCTGGGGCCAACGTCCTGACTTTC
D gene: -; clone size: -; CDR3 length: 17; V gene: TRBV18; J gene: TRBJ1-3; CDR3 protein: CASSPDLYLSSGNTIYF; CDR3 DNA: TGTGCCAGCTCACCGGATCTATACTTAAGCTCTGGAAACACCATATATTTT
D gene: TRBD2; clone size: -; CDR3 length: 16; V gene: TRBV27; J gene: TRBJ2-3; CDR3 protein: CASNPWEGDGADTQYF; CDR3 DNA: TGTGCCAGCAACCCTTGGGAGGGTGATGGGGCAGATACGCAGTATTTT
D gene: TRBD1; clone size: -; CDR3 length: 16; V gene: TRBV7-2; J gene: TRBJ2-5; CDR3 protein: CASSSVDRGIQETQYF; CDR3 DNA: TGTGCCAGCAGCTCCGTGGACAGGGGTATTCAAGAGACCCAGTACTTC
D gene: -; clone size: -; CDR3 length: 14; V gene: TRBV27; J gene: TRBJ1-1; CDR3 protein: CASNKRGRNTEAFF; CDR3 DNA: TGTGCCAGCAATAAGAGGGGAAGAAACACTGAAGCTTTCTTT
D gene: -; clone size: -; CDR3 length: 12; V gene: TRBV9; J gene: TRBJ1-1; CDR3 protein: CASSLWGSEAFF; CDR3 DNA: TGTGCCAGCAGCCTATGGGGGTCTGAAGCTTTCTTT
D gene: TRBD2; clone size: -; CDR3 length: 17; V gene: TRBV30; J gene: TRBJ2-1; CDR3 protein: CAWSVGASGRGVNEQFF; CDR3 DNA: TGTGCCTGGAGTGTAGGGGCTAGCGGGAGGGGGGTGAATGAGCAGTTCTTC
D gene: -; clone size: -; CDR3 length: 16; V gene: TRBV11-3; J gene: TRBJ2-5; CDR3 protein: CASSFTRVLGGETQYF; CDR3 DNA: TGTGCCAGCAGCTTCACCCGGGTTTTGGGTGGAGAGACCCAGTACTTC
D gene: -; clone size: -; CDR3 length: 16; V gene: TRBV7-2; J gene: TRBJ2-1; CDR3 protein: CASSSIVVSSYNEQFF; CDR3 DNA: TGTGCCAGCAGCTCCATAGTGGTCAGCTCCTACAATGAGCAGTTCTTC
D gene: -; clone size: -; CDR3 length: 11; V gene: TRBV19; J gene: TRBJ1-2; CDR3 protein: CASSLKRGYTF; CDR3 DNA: TGTGCCAGTAGCCTCAAGCGTGGCTACACCTTC
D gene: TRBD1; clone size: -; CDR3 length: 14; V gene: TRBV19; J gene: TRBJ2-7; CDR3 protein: CASSYRDRDYEQYF; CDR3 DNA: TGTGCCAGTAGTTACCGGGACAGGGACTACGAGCAGTACTTC
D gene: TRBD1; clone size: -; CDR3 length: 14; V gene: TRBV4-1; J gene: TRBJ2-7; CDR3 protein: CASSDGQGRFEQYF; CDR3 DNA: TGCGCCAGCAGCGATGGACAGGGGAGATTCGAGCAGTACTTC